This is a list of T cell receptor beta chains from one sample in a study of blood T cell repertoires in COVID-19. Data came from immunoSEQ multiplex PCR; TCRdb stores just in-frame clones and leaves some out. The sample carries approximately 200,000 clones, around nine tenths recorded once. The material sequenced was peripheral blood. All receptors derive from a woman aged 60 to 75 with acute or convalescent COVID-19. The CDR3 runs from the conserved cysteine through the conserved F or W. The D gene is left open where the match is weak. Size values are once, few and many counts, or a class for expanded clones, and some rows have none.

V gene	clone size	D gene	J gene	CDR3 length	CDR3 protein	CDR3 DNA
TRBV5-6	.	TRBD1	TRBJ1-2	13	CASSPGQNYGYTF	TGTGCCAGCAGTCCGGGACAGAACTATGGCTACACCTTC
TRBV18	.	TRBD1	TRBJ2-2	17	CASSPGQGAGRYGELFF	TGTGCCAGCTCACCCGGACAGGGGGCCGGCCGTTACGGCGAGCTGTTTTTT
TRBV5-1	.	TRBD2	TRBJ2-5	15	CASSRTSGSTETQYF	TGCGCCAGCAGTCGGACTAGCGGGAGCACAGAGACCCAGTACTTC
TRBV2	.	TRBD1	TRBJ2-2	15	CASRGQGANTGELFF	TGTGCCAGCCGCGGACAGGGGGCGAACACCGGGGAGCTGTTTTTT
TRBV28	once	.	TRBJ1-2	18	CASSLYRGGEGRSYGYTF	TGTGCCAGCAGTTTATATCGGGGTGGGGAGGGGCGGAGCTATGGCTACACCTTC
TRBV5-1	.	TRBD1	TRBJ2-7	16	CASSARDRGRLYEQYF	TGCGCCAGCAGCGCTAGGGACAGGGGGCGACTCTACGAGCAGTACTTC
TRBV6-2/TRBV6-3	.	.	TRBJ1-5	12	CASSPGNQPQHF	TGTGCCAGCAGTCCGGGAAATCAGCCCCAGCATTTT
TRBV6-6	.	TRBD1	TRBJ2-4	18	CASSHYNTGGLAKNIQYF	TGTGCCAGCAGTCATTACAATACAGGGGGCTTGGCCAAAAACATTCAGTACTTC
TRBV5-1	.	.	TRBJ2-3	15	CASSLSGGSTDTQYF	TGCGCCAGCAGCTTGTCTGGTGGCAGCACAGATACGCAGTATTTT
TRBV19	.	TRBD1	TRBJ2-7	14	CASTPNRGNYEQYF	TGTGCCAGTACTCCGAACAGGGGGAACTACGAGCAGTACTTC
TRBV19	.	TRBD1	TRBJ1-2	14	CATSITGAEYGYTF	TGTGCCACTAGCATAACAGGGGCGGAATATGGCTACACCTTC
TRBV13	.	TRBD2	TRBJ2-2	14	CASSFLAATGELFF	TGTGCCAGCAGCTTCCTAGCGGCCACCGGGGAGCTGTTTTTT
TRBV4-1	.	.	TRBJ1-2	16	CASSQELLSGVYGYTF	TGCGCCAGCAGCCAAGAGCTGCTCTCCGGGGTCTATGGCTACACCTTC
TRBV2	.	.	TRBJ1-6	17	CASSARQGKYWNSPLHF	TGTGCCAGCAGTGCAAGGCAGGGGAAATATTGGAATTCACCCCTCCACTTT
TRBV6-1	once	TRBD2	TRBJ2-5	16	CASSEAQVGGGETQYF	TGTGCCAGCAGTGAAGCGCAAGTCGGCGGGGGAGAGACCCAGTACTTC
TRBV19	.	TRBD2	TRBJ2-7	16	CASSRIIAGGRDEQYF	TGTGCCAGTAGTAGGATCATAGCGGGAGGACGCGACGAGCAGTACTTC
TRBV28	.	.	TRBJ1-5	14	CATVFRGGNQPQHF	TGTGCCACTGTTTTTAGGGGTGGCAATCAGCCCCAGCATTTT
TRBV19	.	.	TRBJ2-7	13	CASSIGTPYEQYF	TGTGCCAGTAGTATCGGGACTCCGTACGAGCAGTACTTC
TRBV6-5	.	TRBD2	TRBJ2-5	15	CASSYMGLAQETQYF	TGTGCCAGCAGTTACATGGGACTAGCGCAAGAGACCCAGTACTTC
TRBV27	.	.	TRBJ1-5	15	CASSLSPSPNQPQHF	TGTGCCAGCAGTTTATCCCCCAGTCCCAATCAGCCCCAGCATTTT
TRBV19	once	.	TRBJ2-1	19	CASSIPHHLAVSSYNEQFF	TGTGCCAGTAGTATCCCCCACCATTTAGCGGTAAGCTCCTACAATGAGCAGTTCTTC
TRBV13	.	.	TRBJ2-7	14	CASSLDEDRHEQYF	TGTGCCAGCAGCTTAGACGAGGACAGACACGAGCAGTACTTC
TRBV5-5	.	TRBD1	TRBJ1-5	15	CASSQRDRSFRPQHF	TGTGCCAGCAGCCAGAGGGACAGGTCTTTTCGGCCCCAGCATTTT
TRBV24-1	.	TRBD1	TRBJ2-6	19	CATSDQGERGQLGANVLTF	TGTGCCACCAGTGACCAAGGCGAGAGGGGGCAACTGGGGGCCAACGTCCTGACTTTC
TRBV6-5	.	.	TRBJ1-2	15	CASSYGHSFNYGYTF	TGTGCCAGCAGTTACGGACATTCCTTTAACTATGGCTACACCTTC
TRBV2	.	.	TRBJ1-1	15	CASSEARLERTEAFF	TGTGCCAGCAGTGAAGCAAGACTGGAGCGGACTGAAGCTTTCTTT
TRBV14	few	.	TRBJ1-1	16	CASSQAVGRLNTEAFF	TGTGCCAGCAGCCAAGCCGTTGGGCGCCTGAACACTGAAGCTTTCTTT
TRBV28	.	TRBD1	TRBJ1-1	15	CASSLDRATNTEAFF	TGTGCCAGCAGTTTGGACAGGGCGACAAACACTGAAGCTTTCTTT
TRBV28	.	TRBD2	TRBJ2-1	14	CATLGGSRYNEQFF	TGTGCCACCCTCGGCGGGAGTCGCTACAATGAGCAGTTCTTC
TRBV7-2	.	.	TRBJ1-1	18	CASSLALGQVYRNTEAFF	TGTGCCAGCAGCTTAGCGCTGGGGCAGGTTTACAGGAACACTGAAGCTTTCTTT
TRBV5-8	.	TRBD1	TRBJ1-5	16	CASSIGTGTDNQPQHF	TGTGCCAGCAGCATCGGGACAGGGACGGACAATCAGCCCCAGCATTTT
TRBV27	once	TRBD1	TRBJ1-6	15	CASSFSDRGNSPLHF	TGTGCCAGCAGTTTCTCGGACAGGGGGAATTCACCCCTCCACTTT
TRBV7-8	.	TRBD1	TRBJ2-7	14	CASSPRDRFYEQYF	TGTGCCAGCAGCCCACGGGACAGGTTCTACGAGCAGTACTTC
TRBV15	.	.	TRBJ2-2	14	CATSRGTGPGELFF	TGTGCCACCAGCAGAGGTACAGGCCCCGGGGAGCTGTTTTTT
TRBV27	.	TRBD1	TRBJ2-7	19	CASSLRFGGPGQGLYEQYF	TGTGCCAGCAGTTTACGTTTCGGCGGCCCGGGACAGGGCTTATACGAGCAGTACTTC
TRBV19	.	TRBD2	TRBJ2-1	16	CASSRGTSGGYNEQFF	TGTGCCAGTAGTAGAGGTACTAGCGGGGGCTACAATGAGCAGTTCTTC
TRBV11-3	.	TRBD2	TRBJ2-3	15	CASSFLTSRRDTQYF	TGTGCCAGCAGCTTCTTGACTAGCCGGAGGGATACGCAGTATTTT
TRBV5-3	once	.	TRBJ1-5	14	CARSLAPRGEPQHF	TGTGCCAGAAGCTTGGCCCCCCGGGGGGAGCCCCAGCATTTT
TRBV7-9	.	TRBD2	TRBJ2-5	15	CASKLGEGNQETQYF	TGTGCCAGCAAACTGGGGGAGGGGAATCAAGAGACCCAGTACTTC
TRBV6-5	.	.	TRBJ1-4	15	CASSLTTGLDEKLFF	TGTGCCAGCAGCCTTACCACAGGGTTGGACGAAAAACTGTTTTTT
TRBV18	few	TRBD1	TRBJ2-4	16	CASSPLLGQGENIQYF	TGTGCCAGCTCACCATTATTGGGACAGGGGGAAAACATTCAGTACTTC
TRBV7-2	.	TRBD1	TRBJ1-2	16	CASSSRTGSPNYGYTF	TGTGCCAGCAGCTCCAGGACAGGGAGCCCAAACTATGGCTACACCTTC
TRBV5-1	.	TRBD2	TRBJ2-3	17	CASSLVTSGRAGDTQYF	TGCGCCAGCAGCTTGGTGACTAGCGGGAGGGCGGGAGATACGCAGTATTTT